This T cell receptor beta chain was captured by sequencing in a study of technical replicates of blood from a handful of donors. Sequenced by immunoSEQ multiplex PCR; TCRdb stores in-frame clones only, minus some. Altogether tens of thousands of clones are present, approximately 98% being singletons, with the ten largest covering approximately 0.21%. The length of the CDR3 is 14 residues. V dropped 7 bases and J dropped 6 bases, with 16 bases sitting between them. Germline V gene lookup returns CDR1 MNHEY and CDR2 SMNVEV (reference sequence). Sequencing was performed on T cells isolated from PBMCs. This sequence joins TRBV27 and TRBJ1-5; D is possibly TRBD1 (6 bases). The TCR sequence derives from a human donor in good health. CDR3 residues: CASTISRGSQPQHF. Here the CDR3 DNA reads TGTGCCAGCACCATATCCAGGGGAAGTCAGCCCCAGCATTTT.